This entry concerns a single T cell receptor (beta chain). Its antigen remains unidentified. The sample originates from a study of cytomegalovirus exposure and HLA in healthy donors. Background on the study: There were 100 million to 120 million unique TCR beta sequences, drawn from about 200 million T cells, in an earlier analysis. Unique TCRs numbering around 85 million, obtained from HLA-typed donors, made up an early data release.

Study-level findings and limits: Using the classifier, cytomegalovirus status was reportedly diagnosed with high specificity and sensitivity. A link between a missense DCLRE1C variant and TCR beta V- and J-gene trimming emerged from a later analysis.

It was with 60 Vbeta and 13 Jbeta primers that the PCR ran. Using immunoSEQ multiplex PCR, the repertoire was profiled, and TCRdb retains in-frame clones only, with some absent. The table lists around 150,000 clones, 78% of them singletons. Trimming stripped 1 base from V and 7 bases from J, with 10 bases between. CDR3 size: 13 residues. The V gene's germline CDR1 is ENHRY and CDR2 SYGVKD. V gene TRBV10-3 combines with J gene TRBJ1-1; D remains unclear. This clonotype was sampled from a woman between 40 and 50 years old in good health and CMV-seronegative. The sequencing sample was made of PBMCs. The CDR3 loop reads CAISEYGVGEAFF. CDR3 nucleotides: TGTGCCATCAGTGAGTACGGGGTGGGTGAAGCTTTCTTT.